The 22 T cell receptor beta chains reported below all come from one sample, sequenced in a study of cytomegalovirus exposure and HLA in healthy donors. Primers: 60 Vbeta forward and 13 Jbeta reverse. The protocol was immunoSEQ multiplex PCR, while the TCRdb copy is restricted to in-frame clones and leaves out a portion. The sample lists 200,000 to 250,000 clones, 80% to 90% occurring once. Specimen: PBMCs. The receptors here all came from a man aged 30 to 39 in good health and CMV-seronegative.

The gene calls are TRBV25-1 and TRBJ1-1, with D perhaps TRBD1 (6 bases). CDR1 and CDR2 (germline): MGHDK, SYGVNS. This CDR3 spans 15 amino acids. Trimming took off 11 bases at V and 0 bases at J, with 19 bases between the two ends. The CDR3 region is CAGAGDKHMNTEAFF. The CDR3 bases are TGTGCCGGTGCCGGGGACAAGCACATGAACACTGAAGCTTTCTTT.

The DNA of the CDR3 is TGTGCCAGCAGCCAGACAGGGGACACCGGGGAGCTGTTTTTT. Amino acids: CASSQTGDTGELFF. The rearrangement uses TRBV2 and TRBJ2-2; 8 nucleotides agree with TRBD1. The ends lost 6 bases at V and 3 bases at J; junction bases unmatched: 3. Germline V lookup: CDR1 SNHLY, CDR2 FYNNEI. This CDR3 has 14 residues.

The chain uses TRBV7-9 and TRBJ1-5; maybe TRBD1 (5 bases). The V gene's germline CDR1 is SEHNR and CDR2 FQNEAQ (reference sequence). V lost 0 bases, J lost 3 bases, and 9 bases lay in between. The CDR3 runs 15 residues. CDR3 DNA sequence: TGTGCCAGCAGCTTAGCTCAGGGCACCAATCAGCCCCAGCATTTT. Encoded protein: CASSLAQGTNQPQHF.

The gene calls are TRBV27 and TRBJ2-5, with no clear D. Germline-derived CDR1 and CDR2 are MNHEY and SMNVEV (reference sequence). The CDR3 has 14 amino acids. V lost 5 bases and J 0 bases, leaving 10 bases between the germline ends. CDR3 sequence reads: CASSPWADQETQYF. The CDR3 nucleotides are TGTGCCAGCAGTCCCTGGGCAGACCAAGAGACCCAGTACTTC.

The V and J genes are TRBV5-1 and TRBJ1-1; D gene ambiguous. V lost 4 bases and J lost 1, with 8 bases in between. CDR1 is SGHRS and CDR2 is YFSETQ in the germline V gene. The CDR3 is 13 amino acids. The CDR3 spells CASSLAGNTEAFF. The DNA of the CDR3 is TGCGCCAGCAGCCTGGCAGGGAACACTGAAGCTTTCTTT.

The gene calls are TRBV19 and TRBJ2-3, with 7 nucleotides matching TRBD1. Germline loops: CDR1 LNHDA, CDR2 SQIVND (reference sequence). The junction had 12 bases not matched to a gene; V was cut back by 9 bases and J by 6 bases. This CDR3 has 14 amino acids. CDR3 loop: CASERRTGSDTQYF. The CDR3 DNA is TGTGCCAGCGAAAGAAGGACAGGTTCGGATACGCAGTATTTT.

This clone was counted only a few times. The chain joins TRBV5-1 to TRBJ2-1; D possibly corresponds to TRBD1 (6 bases). The CDR3 has 17 amino acids. Trimming stripped 4 bases from V and 5 bases from J, with 22 bases between. The V gene's germline CDR1 is SGHRS and CDR2 YFSETQ. The CDR3 here is CASSAHQGMGRDNEQFF. The CDR3 nucleotides read TGCGCCAGCAGCGCCCATCAGGGGATGGGCCGAGACAATGAGCAGTTCTTC.

This clone was observed once. The rearrangement joins TRBV7-9 to TRBJ2-1; TRBD1 aligns across 7 bases. Germline V gene sequence: CDR1 SEHNR, CDR2 FQNEAQ (reference sequence). The CDR3 spans 16 residues. V was pared by 4 bases and J by 5 bases, with 11 bases of the junction left unmatched. The DNA for the CDR3 is TGTGCCAGCAGCTACCCAGGCCGGACAGGAAACAATGAGCAGTTCTTC. Its protein product is CASSYPGRTGNNEQFF.

The V call is TRBV27, the J call TRBJ2-1; perhaps TRBD1 as D (6 bases). Between the trimmed V and J ends, which lost 5 bases and 4 bases, there was a span of 21 bases. Germline-derived CDR1 and CDR2 are MNHEY and SMNVEV (reference sequence). CDR3 length: 17 amino acids. CDR3 nucleotide sequence: TGTGCCAGCAGTCCCAGGACAGCTACCCGGGGATACAATGAGCAGTTCTTC. This sequence encodes CASSPRTATRGYNEQFF.

The chain combines TRBV5-5 with TRBJ1-2, with 8 bases fitting TRBD1. Germline V gene lookup returns CDR1 SGHKS and CDR2 YYEKEE (reference sequence). With V trimmed by 4 bases and J by 4 bases, 6 bases remained unmatched. The CDR3 length is 14 residues. The CDR3 DNA follows: TGTGCCAGCAGCGCCGGGACAGGCCTCTATGGCTACACCTTC. This encodes CASSAGTGLYGYTF.

CDR3 loop: CAVTGLLLNTEAFF. The CDR3 nucleotides read TGTGCGGTAACGGGACTTCTTTTGAACACTGAAGCTTTCTTT. The V gene is TRBV19, the J gene TRBJ1-1, with D perhaps TRBD1 (5 bases). CDR1 and CDR2 from the germline V gene are LNHDA and SQIVND (reference sequence). The CDR3 has 14 residues.

The chain links TRBV6-5 to TRBJ1-2; D gene uncertain. The CDR3 is 13 amino acids. The V end lost 6 bases, the J end lost 4 bases, and 12 bases lay between the germline ends. Germline V gives CDR1 MNHEY, CDR2 SVGAGI. CDR3 protein: CASRLRGAYGYTF. The CDR3 bases are TGTGCCAGCAGGCTGCGGGGAGCCTATGGCTACACCTTC.

CDR3 in DNA: TGTGCCAGCAGCTTAATGTCTCAGGGCGGGGGGGATGGCTACACCTTC. Translation: CASSLMSQGGGDGYTF. This sequence joins TRBV13 and TRBJ1-2; a weak D match, TRBD1 (5 bases). V was cut by 2 bases and J by 6 bases, with 19 bases left in between. Per germline, CDR1 PRHDT and CDR2 FYEKMQ (reference sequence). This CDR3 is 16 amino acids long.

The chain is built from TRBV5-1 and TRBJ1-1; 10 bases line up with TRBD1. Germline assignment: CDR1 SGHRS and CDR2 YFSETQ. This CDR3 has 14 amino acids. Trimming cost V 4 bases and J 4 bases; bases outside gene matches: 4. CDR3 region: CASSLDRGLTEAFF. The CDR3 nucleotides are TGCGCCAGCAGCCTCGACAGGGGGCTCACTGAAGCTTTCTTT.

J is TRBJ2-4 and V is TRBV5-4; TRBD2 agrees at 14 bases. The CDR3 covers 14 residues. Germline values: CDR1 SGHNT, CDR2 YYREEE (reference sequence). Losses at the gene ends were 4 bases for V and 8 bases for J; bases not matched to a gene: 2. CDR3: CASSPGLAGDIQYF. The CDR3 DNA is TGTGCCAGCAGCCCGGGACTAGCGGGGGACATTCAGTACTTC.

The chain recombines TRBV2 with TRBJ1-1; weak D call: TRBD1 (5 bases). The CDR3 is made up of 14 amino acids. The germline CDR1 and CDR2 sequences are SNHLY and FYNNEI. The germline V and J ends were trimmed by 6 bases and 8 bases, with 19 bases remaining between them. The CDR3 sequence: CASRASGTFQEAFF. The CDR3 DNA is TGTGCCAGCAGAGCTTCGGGGACTTTTCAAGAAGCTTTCTTT. Full variable domain (outside the CDR3, taken from reference TRBV2 and TRBJ1-1): EPEVTQTPSHQVTQMGQEVILRCVPISNHLYFYWYRQILGQKVEFLVSFYNNEISEKSEIFDDQFSVERPDGSNFTLKIRSTKLEDSAMYFCASRASGTFQEAFFGQGTRLTVV.

This clone occurred once. The V gene is TRBV6-1, the J gene TRBJ1-2; 8 bases align to TRBD1. V lost 3 bases to trimming and J lost 4 bases; unmatched junction nucleotides: 7. The CDR3 totals 15 residues. Germline lookup yields CDR1 MNHNS and CDR2 SASEGT. This CDR3 reads CASSESRDRIYGYTF. In DNA form, the CDR3 reads TGTGCCAGCAGTGAGTCCCGGGACAGGATCTATGGCTACACCTTC.

The chain has TRBV5-4 and TRBJ2-5; D perhaps matches TRBD1 (6 bases). Germline CDR1 reads SGHNT; CDR2 reads YYREEE (reference sequence). V was clipped by 3 bases and J by 5 bases, with 11 bases between them. The CDR3 has 13 residues. The CDR3 sequence is CASSSQGGETQYF. The CDR3 coding sequence is TGTGCCAGCAGCTCACAGGGCGGTGAGACCCAGTACTTC.

This rearrangement joins TRBV19 to TRBJ1-4; tentatively, D is TRBD1 (6 bases). Germline CDR1 reads LNHDA; CDR2 reads SQIVND (reference sequence). Trimming removed 6 bases at V and 2 bases at J, with 16 bases between. The CDR3 extends over 16 amino acids. CDR3 sequence (DNA): TGTGCCAGTAGGCCCGGACAGTTAGCTACTAATGAAAAACTGTTTTTT. Translation: CASRPGQLATNEKLFF.

CDR3 amino acids: CASSEGTSHQPQHF. The CDR3, as DNA: TGCGCCAGCAGTGAGGGCACCTCGCATCAGCCCCAGCATTTT. J is TRBJ1-5 and V is TRBV10-1; no clear D gene. CDR1 is WNHNN, CDR2 SYGVQD, per germline (reference sequence). The CDR3 totals 14 residues. V was clipped by 2 bases and J by 5 bases, with 10 bases between them.

The rearrangement uses TRBV6-6 and TRBJ1-5; D gene uncertain. The germline gives CDR1 MNHNY, CDR2 SVGAGI (reference sequence). The CDR3 consists of 14 residues. The V end lost 7 bases, the J end lost 3 bases, and 13 bases lay between the germline ends. The chain's CDR3 is CASTFRGNNQPQHF. CDR3 nucleotides: TGTGCCAGCACCTTCAGAGGCAACAATCAGCCCCAGCATTTT.

This clone was seen a few times. J is TRBJ2-7 and V is TRBV6-5; the match to TRBD2 covers 9 bases. The CDR3 loop spans 13 amino acids. Trimming removed 6 bases from V and 3 bases from J; junction bases left unmatched: 3. From germline, CDR1 is MNHEY and CDR2 SVGAGI. The CDR3 nucleotides read TGTGCCAGCAGAGGGACTAGCTTCTACGAGCAGTACTTC. Translated, it gives CASRGTSFYEQYF.